These T cell receptor beta chains were read from a single sample in a study of CD8+ T cells in alopecia areata. The table came from immunoSEQ multiplex PCR; TCRdb's copy has only in-frame clones and leaves some out. This sample yields around 13,000 clones, of which about 70% are seen a single time; about 7% belongs to the top ten. The source material was skin, sampled at week 4, from a patient treated with tofacitinib. These receptors all come from a human donor with alopecia areata. Both conserved end residues are part of each CDR3. Each record gives: V gene, J gene, D gene, clone size, CDR3 protein, CDR3 DNA. The D gene is left open where the match is weak. Only some rows state a clone size, as once, few, many or a class for expanded clones.

V: TRBV11-3; J: TRBJ2-3; D: NA; size: NA; CDR3: CASSLEPHTQYF; DNA: TGTGCCAGCAGCTTAGAACCGCATACGCAGTATTTT
V: TRBV7-3; J: TRBJ2-2; D: NA; size: few; CDR3: CASSPQGGTGELFF; DNA: TGTGCCAGCAGCCCCCAGGGGGGTACCGGGGAGCTGTTTTTT
V: TRBV7-2; J: TRBJ2-5; D: NA; size: few; CDR3: CASSLNRQETQYF; DNA: TGTGCCAGCAGCTTAAACAGACAAGAGACCCAGTACTTC
V: TRBV7-3; J: TRBJ2-3; D: TRBD2; size: NA; CDR3: CASSLTAGGSTDTQYF; DNA: TGTGCCAGCAGCTTAACAGCCGGGGGGAGCACAGATACGCAGTATTTT
V: TRBV13; J: TRBJ1-2; D: NA; size: NA; CDR3: CASSTLRDGYTF; DNA: TGTGCCAGCAGCACCCTTAGAGATGGCTACACCTTC
V: TRBV6-1; J: TRBJ1-4; D: TRBD1; size: NA; CDR3: CASSAGTGANEKLFF; DNA: TGTGCCAGCAGCGCGGGGACAGGGGCTAATGAAAAACTGTTTTTT
V: TRBV4-3; J: TRBJ1-6; D: NA; size: few; CDR3: CASSQWVQGPHTYNSPLHF; DNA: TGCGCCAGCAGCCAATGGGTCCAGGGACCCCACACCTATAATTCACCCCTCCACTTT
V: TRBV19; J: TRBJ2-1; D: TRBD1; size: NA; CDR3: CASSIVRTGVPFF; DNA: TGTGCCAGTAGTATAGTGAGGACAGGGGTACCGTTCTTC
V: TRBV7-2; J: TRBJ2-3; D: TRBD1; size: NA; CDR3: CASNGQGPPRTDTQYF; DNA: TGTGCCAGCAACGGACAGGGGCCCCCTCGCACAGATACGCAGTATTTT
V: TRBV4-1; J: TRBJ2-4; D: NA; size: once; CDR3: CASSQPSLSWENIQYF; DNA: TGCGCCAGCAGCCAACCTTCCCTATCTTGGGAAAACATTCAGTACTTC
V: TRBV6-5; J: TRBJ1-2; D: NA; size: NA; CDR3: CASSYSNRGGYGYTF; DNA: TGTGCCAGCAGTTACTCGAACCGGGGCGGGTATGGCTACACCTTC
V: TRBV29-1; J: TRBJ1-4; D: NA; size: NA; CDR3: CSTSRGGLNEKLFF; DNA: TGCAGTACCTCTCGGGGGGGATTAAATGAAAAACTGTTTTTT
V: TRBV11-2; J: TRBJ2-7; D: NA; size: NA; CDR3: CASSLGGGRSYEQYF; DNA: TGTGCCAGCAGCTTAGGCGGGGGCCGCTCCTACGAGCAGTACTTC
V: TRBV6-1; J: TRBJ2-5; D: NA; size: NA; CDR3: CASSEFGVRVQETQYF; DNA: TGTGCCAGCAGTGAATTCGGCGTCCGCGTCCAAGAGACCCAGTACTTC
V: TRBV2; J: TRBJ1-2; D: NA; size: NA; CDR3: CASSESSGGGLYGYTF; DNA: TGTGCCAGCAGTGAATCCTCGGGAGGGGGGCTCTATGGCTACACCTTC
V: TRBV7-3; J: TRBJ2-3; D: NA; size: NA; CDR3: CASSSTLASGSTDTQYF; DNA: TGTGCCAGCAGCTCGACCTTAGCGTCAGGGTCCACAGATACGCAGTATTTT
V: TRBV7-2; J: TRBJ2-3; D: NA; size: few; CDR3: CASSLWGVADTQYF; DNA: TGTGCCAGCAGCCTATGGGGGGTAGCAGATACGCAGTATTTT
V: TRBV29-1; J: TRBJ2-1; D: TRBD2; size: NA; CDR3: CSAPRGGHVNEQFF; DNA: TGCAGCGCCCCCCGGGGGGGGCATGTGAATGAGCAGTTCTTC
V: TRBV5-1; J: TRBJ2-1; D: TRBD1; size: few; CDR3: CASSTGQGTEQFF; DNA: TGCGCCAGCAGCACCGGACAGGGTACTGAGCAGTTCTTC
V: TRBV5-1; J: TRBJ2-1; D: TRBD2; size: NA; CDR3: CASSFSRTSGGDNEQFF; DNA: TGCGCCAGCAGCTTCTCCAGGACTAGCGGGGGGGACAATGAGCAGTTCTTC
V: TRBV18; J: TRBJ2-1; D: NA; size: NA; CDR3: CASSRPQNEQFF; DNA: TGTGCCAGCTCACGCCCACAGAATGAGCAGTTCTTC
V: TRBV12-5; J: TRBJ1-2; D: NA; size: NA; CDR3: CASGASGGSYGYTF; DNA: TGTGCTAGTGGTGCCTCGGGGGGGAGCTATGGCTACACCTTC
V: TRBV11-2; J: TRBJ2-3; D: NA; size: few; CDR3: CASSLGVALGTTDTQYF; DNA: TGTGCCAGCAGCTTAGGGGTGGCACTAGGAACCACAGATACGCAGTATTTT
V: TRBV6-6; J: TRBJ2-6; D: NA; size: NA; CDR3: CASSPGAGANVLTF; DNA: TGTGCCAGCAGTCCAGGGGCTGGGGCCAACGTCCTGACTTTC
V: TRBV29-1; J: TRBJ2-7; D: NA; size: NA; CDR3: CSVEENGLTGEQYF; DNA: TGCAGCGTTGAAGAGAACGGGCTGACGGGGGAGCAGTACTTC
V: TRBV5-5; J: TRBJ2-3; D: NA; size: NA; CDR3: CASSLEWGADTQYF; DNA: TGTGCCAGCAGCTTGGAATGGGGGGCAGATACGCAGTATTTT
V: TRBV7-2; J: TRBJ2-5; D: NA; size: few; CDR3: CASSHPGLNGGTQYF; DNA: TGTGCCAGCAGCCACCCGGGATTAAATGGTGGGACCCAGTACTTC
V: TRBV15; J: TRBJ1-3; D: NA; size: few; CDR3: CATSRDVNTIYF; DNA: TGTGCCACCAGCAGAGATGTTAACACCATATATTTT
V: TRBV9; J: TRBJ2-2; D: NA; size: once; CDR3: CASNVDTGELFF; DNA: TGTGCCAGCAATGTGGACACCGGGGAGCTGTTTTTT
V: TRBV11-3; J: TRBJ2-7; D: NA; size: NA; CDR3: CASSFTGSGHEQYF; DNA: TGTGCCAGCAGCTTCACAGGGAGTGGCCACGAGCAGTACTTC
V: TRBV11-1; J: TRBJ1-1; D: TRBD1; size: NA; CDR3: CASSGQGNTEAFF; DNA: TGTGCCAGCAGCGGACAGGGGAACACTGAAGCTTTCTTT
V: TRBV15; J: TRBJ1-1; D: NA; size: NA; CDR3: CATSRERGLNTEAFF; DNA: TGTGCCACCAGCAGAGAGAGGGGGTTGAACACTGAAGCTTTCTTT
V: TRBV25-1; J: TRBJ2-5; D: NA; size: NA; CDR3: CASSKLQTQYF; DNA: TGTGCCAGCAGTAAGCTGCAGACCCAGTACTTC
V: TRBV5-5; J: TRBJ2-5; D: TRBD2; size: NA; CDR3: CANSSGGIETQYF; DNA: TGTGCCAACTCTAGCGGGGGGATCGAGACCCAGTACTTC
V: TRBV19; J: TRBJ1-3; D: NA; size: few; CDR3: CASRPGGAAGNTIYF; DNA: TGTGCCAGTAGGCCGGGGGGGGCGGCTGGAAACACCATATATTTT
V: TRBV6-1; J: TRBJ2-5; D: NA; size: once; CDR3: CASSATNRETQYF; DNA: TGTGCCAGCAGTGCGACCAACAGGGAGACCCAGTACTTC
V: TRBV7-3; J: TRBJ2-3; D: TRBD2; size: NA; CDR3: CASSLSSGLDTQYF; DNA: TGTGCCAGCAGCTTAAGTAGCGGGCTAGATACGCAGTATTTT
V: TRBV11-2; J: TRBJ1-6; D: TRBD1; size: NA; CDR3: CASSLGQGAQNSPLHF; DNA: TGTGCCAGCAGCTTAGGCCAGGGGGCTCAAAATTCACCCCTCCACTTT
V: TRBV6-1; J: TRBJ1-5; D: NA; size: NA; CDR3: CASSEQINQPQHF; DNA: TGTGCCAGCAGTGAGCAAATCAATCAGCCCCAGCATTTT
V: TRBV5-4; J: TRBJ2-1; D: TRBD2; size: NA; CDR3: CASTLLLTSGGADGPNEQFF; DNA: TGTGCCAGCACCTTATTACTGACTAGCGGGGGGGCCGATGGACCCAATGAGCAGTTCTTC
V: TRBV7-3; J: TRBJ2-2; D: NA; size: NA; CDR3: CASSPDPVRAGELFF; DNA: TGTGCCAGCAGCCCTGACCCCGTTCGGGCCGGGGAGCTGTTTTTT
V: TRBV4-1; J: TRBJ1-2; D: TRBD1; size: NA; CDR3: CASSQEVGRTGDLYGYTF; DNA: TGCGCCAGCAGCCAAGAGGTTGGACGGACAGGGGATCTCTATGGCTACACCTTC
V: TRBV29-1; J: TRBJ2-7; D: NA; size: NA; CDR3: CSVDRQGSYEQYF; DNA: TGCAGCGTTGACAGGCAGGGATCCTACGAGCAGTACTTC
V: TRBV4-1; J: TRBJ1-4; D: NA; size: NA; CDR3: CASSQGQGRTNEKLVF; DNA: TGCGCCAGCAGCCAGGGCCAGGGGCGGACTAATGAAAAACTGGTTTTT
V: TRBV4-1; J: TRBJ2-1; D: TRBD2; size: NA; CDR3: CASSPQGLAGSNEQFF; DNA: TGTGCCAGCAGCCCCCAAGGGCTAGCGGGTTCCAATGAGCAGTTCTTC
V: TRBV7-9; J: TRBJ2-2; D: TRBD1; size: NA; CDR3: CASSSGGTGGFGELFF; DNA: TGTGCCAGCAGCTCAGGCGGGACAGGGGGCTTCGGGGAGCTGTTTTTT
V: TRBV4-3; J: TRBJ1-2; D: NA; size: NA; CDR3: CASSQDLGLTGYGYTF; DNA: TGCGCCAGCAGCCAAGATCTTGGATTGACAGGATATGGCTACACCTTC
V: TRBV5-1; J: TRBJ2-7; D: TRBD2; size: NA; CDR3: CASSNLFASAGDYEQYF; DNA: TGCGCCAGCAGCAATCTTTTTGCGTCAGCGGGAGACTACGAGCAGTACTTC
V: TRBV19; J: TRBJ1-1; D: NA; size: NA; CDR3: CASKRPELNTEAFF; DNA: TGTGCCAGTAAGAGGCCGGAACTGAACACTGAAGCTTTCTTT
V: TRBV6-5; J: TRBJ1-3; D: NA; size: NA; CDR3: CASSYSSGTGNTIYF; DNA: TGTGCCAGCAGTTACTCGAGTGGAACTGGAAACACCATATATTTT
V: TRBV2; J: TRBJ1-2; D: NA; size: NA; CDR3: CARSTLDNSGYGYTF; DNA: TGTGCCAGGTCGACCTTAGACAACTCGGGCTATGGCTACACCTTC
V: TRBV23-1; J: TRBJ1-1; D: NA; size: NA; CDR3: CASSQSPTDGSYEAFF; DNA: TGCGCCAGCAGTCAATCCCCTACCGACGGCAGCTATGAAGCTTTCTTT
V: TRBV5-6; J: TRBJ2-7; D: NA; size: few; CDR3: CASSLDSYYSYEQYF; DNA: TGTGCCAGCAGCCTTGACTCCTATTATTCCTACGAGCAGTACTTC
V: TRBV28; J: TRBJ2-3; D: TRBD2; size: NA; CDR3: CASSFLGSGGVTDTQYF; DNA: TGTGCCAGCAGTTTTCTAGGTAGCGGGGGGGTGACAGATACGCAGTATTTT
V: TRBV6-5; J: TRBJ2-2; D: NA; size: NA; CDR3: CASRGGINTGELFF; DNA: TGCGCCAGCAGGGGGGGGATCAACACCGGGGAGCTATTTTTT
V: TRBV2; J: TRBJ2-4; D: NA; size: NA; CDR3: CASSDTGAAKNIQYF; DNA: TGTGCCAGCAGTGATACGGGGGCGGCCAAAAACATTCAGTACTTC
V: TRBV19; J: TRBJ1-1; D: NA; size: once; CDR3: CASSIYYLSGNTEAFF; DNA: TGTGCCAGTAGTATTTATTATTTGAGCGGGAACACTGAAGCTTTCTTT
V: TRBV5-4; J: TRBJ1-2; D: NA; size: NA; CDR3: CASSLAGGYGYTF; DNA: TGTGCCAGCAGCTTGGCAGGAGGGTATGGCTACACCTTC
V: TRBV19; J: TRBJ1-2; D: TRBD1; size: once; CDR3: CASSPDLGTGVHGYTF; DNA: TGTGCCAGTAGCCCTGACCTTGGGACAGGAGTACATGGCTACACCTTC